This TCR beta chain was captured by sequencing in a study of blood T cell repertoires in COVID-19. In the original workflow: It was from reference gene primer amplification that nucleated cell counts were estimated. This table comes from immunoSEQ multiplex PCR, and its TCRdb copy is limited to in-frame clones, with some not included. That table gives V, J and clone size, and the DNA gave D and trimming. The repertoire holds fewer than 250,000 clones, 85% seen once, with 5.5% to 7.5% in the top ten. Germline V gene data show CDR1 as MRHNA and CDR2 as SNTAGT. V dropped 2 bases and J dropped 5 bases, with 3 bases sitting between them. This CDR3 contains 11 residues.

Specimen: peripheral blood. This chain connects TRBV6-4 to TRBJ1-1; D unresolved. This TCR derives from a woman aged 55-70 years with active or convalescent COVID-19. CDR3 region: CASSDPTEAFF. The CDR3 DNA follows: TGTGCCAGCAGTGACCCGACTGAAGCTTTCTTT.